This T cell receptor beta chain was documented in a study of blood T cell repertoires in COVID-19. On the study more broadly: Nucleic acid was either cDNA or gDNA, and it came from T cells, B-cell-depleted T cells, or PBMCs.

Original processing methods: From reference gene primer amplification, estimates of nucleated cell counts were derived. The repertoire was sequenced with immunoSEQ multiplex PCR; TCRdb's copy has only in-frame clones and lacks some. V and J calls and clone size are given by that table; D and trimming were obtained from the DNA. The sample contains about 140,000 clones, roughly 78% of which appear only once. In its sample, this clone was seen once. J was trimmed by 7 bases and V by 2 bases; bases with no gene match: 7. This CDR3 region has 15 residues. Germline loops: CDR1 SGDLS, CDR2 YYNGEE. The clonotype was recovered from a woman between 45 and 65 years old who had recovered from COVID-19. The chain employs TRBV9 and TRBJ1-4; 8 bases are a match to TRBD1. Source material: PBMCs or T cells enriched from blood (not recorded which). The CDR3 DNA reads TGTGCCAGCAGCGTCCGGGCAGGGGGCGGTGAAAAACTGTTTTTT. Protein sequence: CASSVRAGGGEKLFF. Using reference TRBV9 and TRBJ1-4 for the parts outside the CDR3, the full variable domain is DSGVTQTPKHLITATGQRVTLRCSPRSGDLSVYWYQQSLDQGLQFLIQYYNGEERAKGNILERFSAQQFPDLHSELNLSSLELGDSALYFCASSVRAGGGEKLFFGSGTQLSVL.